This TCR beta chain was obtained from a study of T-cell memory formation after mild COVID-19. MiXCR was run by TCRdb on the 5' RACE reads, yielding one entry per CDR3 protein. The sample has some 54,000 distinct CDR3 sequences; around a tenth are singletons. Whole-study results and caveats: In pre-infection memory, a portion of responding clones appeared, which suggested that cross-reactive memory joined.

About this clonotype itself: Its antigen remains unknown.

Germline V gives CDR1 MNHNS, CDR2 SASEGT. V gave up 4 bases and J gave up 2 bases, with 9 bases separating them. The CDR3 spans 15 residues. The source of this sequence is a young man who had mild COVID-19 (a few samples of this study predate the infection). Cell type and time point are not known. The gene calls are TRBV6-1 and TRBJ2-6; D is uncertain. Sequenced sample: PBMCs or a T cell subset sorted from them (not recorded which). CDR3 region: CASSVSDTGANVLTF. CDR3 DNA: TGTGCCAGCAGTGTCAGCGATACTGGGGCCAACGTCCTGACTTTC.